A selection of T cell receptor beta chains follows, all from one sample in a study of tumor-infiltrating lymphocytes in primary liver carcinoma. TCRdb recomputed calls from the multiplex PCR reads with MiXCR, one row per CDR3 protein. Seen here are 44,000 or so distinct CDR3 sequences, around 64% observed once, and the top ten hold 25% to 30%. The sequencing input was liver tumor tissue from sampling region 5. These receptors were taken from a man aged 40-55 years with primary liver carcinoma and hepatitis B virus infection. Each CDR3 is given with its conserved first and last residue. A D gene is named only where the DNA matches it firmly. Clone size is not always given. Where it is, it says once, few, many or a class for expanded clones.

CDR3 protein	CDR3 DNA	V gene	J gene	D gene	clone size
CSVEEGAGDTQYF	TGCAGCGTTGAAGAAGGGGCTGGAGATACGCAGTATTTT	TRBV29-1	TRBJ2-3	NA	many
CASSKARGLWANVLTF	TGTGCCAGCAGCAAAGCAAGGGGCCTCTGGGCCAACGTCCTGACTTTC	TRBV21-1	TRBJ2-6	NA	NA
CASSLAYPYEQYF	TGTGCCAGCAGCTTGGCCTACCCCTACGAGCAGTATTTC	TRBV5-6	TRBJ2-7	NA	NA
CASSAGLAGAGETQYF	TGTGCCAGCAGCGCGGGACTAGCGGGAGCCGGTGAGACCCAGTACTTC	TRBV5-4	TRBJ2-5	TRBD2	many
CASSRRGDTGELSF	TGTGCCAGCAGCCGTAGGGGGGACACCGGGGAGCTGTCTTTT	TRBV11-2	TRBJ2-2	NA	NA
CSVEELTSPHNGEPFF	TGCAGCGTTGAAGAATTGACTAGCCCCCACAACGGGGAGCCGTTTTTT	TRBV29-1	TRBJ2-2	TRBD2	NA
CASSYPGGGYGYTF	TGTGCCAGCAGTTACCCAGGGGGCGGCTATGGCTACACCTTC	TRBV28	TRBJ1-2	TRBD1	many
CASSGAGPGYEQYF	TGCGCCAGCAGTGGGGCTGGCCCAGGTTACGAGCAGTACTTC	TRBV10-1	TRBJ2-7	NA	many
CASSQDPTSGSYEQHF	TGTGCCAGCAGCCAAGATCCGACTAGCGGGAGCTACGAGCAGCATTTC	TRBV4-2	TRBJ2-7	TRBD2	NA
CASTPRGAGANVLTF	TGTGCCAGCACCCCAAGGGGGGCCGGGGCCAACGTCCTGACTTTC	TRBV28	TRBJ2-6	NA	many
CTSSPFTRDKNIQYF	TGTACCAGCTCACCATTCACTAGGGACAAAAACATTCAGTACTTC	TRBV18	TRBJ2-4	NA	NA
CASTPLRGGGETQYF	TGTGCCAGCACCCCATTAAGGGGGGGGGGAGAGACCCAGTACTTC	TRBV6-6	TRBJ2-5	NA	medium-sized
CASSTSTGRNTIYF	TGTGCCAGCAGCACCTCGACAGGAAGAAACACCATATATTTT	TRBV11-2	TRBJ1-3	NA	NA
CASSYSGAMRNTEQFF	TGTGCCAGCAGTTACTCCGGGGCGATGAGGAATACTGAGCAGTTCTTC	TRBV6-5	TRBJ2-1	NA	NA
CASSFDATTGNTIYF	TGTGCCAGCAGTTTCGACGCAACCACAGGAAACACCATATATTTT	TRBV6-6	TRBJ1-3	NA	many